This entry lists 19 T cell receptor beta chains sequenced from one sample in a study of tumor and adjacent non-tumor tissue in lung cancer. TCRbeta libraries were built with three rounds of nested PCR, modified from ARM-PCR. TCRdb re-derived calls from the multiplex PCR reads in MiXCR, one entry per CDR3 protein. The sample lists roughly 43,000 distinct CDR3 sequences, about three fifths occurring once. The template was RNA from unsorted bulk tissue. More than 3 cm separated this lung sample from the edge of the tumor. Sequencing was performed on distant non-tumor lung tissue. The receptors derive from a man over 45 with non-small cell lung cancer.

On this clonotype itself: At one of its ends the junction is not consistent with the germline gene, which may arise from a read error. V and J are TRBV5-1 and TRBJ2-7; 9 bases are shared with TRBD1. The CDR3 is made up of 16 amino acids. The germline CDR1 and CDR2 sequences are SGHRS and YFSETQ. The CDR3 bases are TGTGCCAGCAACTTGGGACATCGGGACAGGGTCTCCAAGCAGTACTTC. This sequence encodes CASNLGHRDRVSKQYF.

V is TRBV28 and J is TRBJ2-1; a possible D gene is TRBD2 (6 bases). The germline gives CDR1 MDHEN, CDR2 SYDVKM. The CDR3 runs 12 residues. Trimming shortened V by 10 bases and J by 11 bases, and 18 bases separated the two germline ends. CDR3: CAISPPRGKQFF. In DNA form, the CDR3 reads TGTGCCATTAGTCCCCCCCGGGGGAAGCAGTTCTTC.

This clonotype has more than one count but fewer than ten. One end of the junction varies from germline; a read error may be responsible. This rearrangement joins TRBV5-1 to TRBJ1-5; 7 nucleotides match TRBD1. The CDR3 runs to 13 residues. Per the germline V gene, CDR1 is SGHRS and CDR2 is YFSETQ. In nucleotides, the CDR3 is TGCGCCAGCAGCGAAGGGGGCAATCAGCCCCGGCATTTT. Translated: CASSEGGNQPRHF.

Concerning this clonotype itself: The junction departs from germline at one end; a sequencing error may be responsible. The chain combines TRBV6-5 with TRBJ2-4, with 8 bases fitting TRBD1. This CDR3 is built from 16 residues. Germline CDR1 and CDR2: MNHEY and SVGAGI. For the CDR3, the DNA is TGCGTCAGCAGTTATTCCGGGACAGGAGCCAAAAACATTCAGTACTTC. Its protein is CVSSYSGTGAKNIQYF.

On this clonotype itself: This clone may be a read error of a much larger clone one base away. The J gene is TRBJ2-3, the V gene TRBV12-3 or TRBV12-4; D is ambiguous. The CDR3 is 12 amino acids. The chain's CDR3 is CVSSYWVDTQYF. The CDR3 coding sequence is TGTGTCAGCAGTTATTGGGTAGATACGCAGTATTTT.

This chain joins TRBV5-1 and TRBJ2-6; D unclear. This CDR3 contains 17 residues. V dropped 1 base and J dropped 2 bases, with 13 bases sitting between them. Germline CDR1 SGHRS, CDR2 YFSETQ. In DNA form, the CDR3 reads TGCGCCAGCAGCTTGTCTACGGCCCTCCCTGGGGCCAACGTCCTGACTTTC. It codes for CASSLSTALPGANVLTF. Full variable domain (missing parts from reference TRBV5-1 and TRBJ2-6): KAGVTQTPRYLIKTRGQQVTLSCSPISGHRSVSWYQQTPGQGLQFLFEYFSETQRNKGNFPGRFSGRQFSNSRSEMNVSTLELGDSALYLCASSLSTALPGANVLTFGAGSRLTVL.

Notes on this clonotype: One end of the junction varies from germline; a read error may be responsible. V gene TRBV6-2 or TRBV6-3 combines with J gene TRBJ2-1; unclear D gene. Germline CDR1 is MNHEY and CDR2 is SVGEGT. This CDR3 contains 12 residues. CDR3 DNA: TGTGACAGCAGCTCGCTGGGGAATGATCAGTTCTTC. This translates into CDSSSLGNDQFF.

J is TRBJ1-5 and V is TRBV6-1, with D unresolved. The V gene's germline CDR1 is MNHNS and CDR2 SASEGT. The germline V and J ends were trimmed by 2 bases and 6 bases, with 17 bases remaining between them. The CDR3 loop spans 16 amino acids. This chain's CDR3 is CASSEWSGYGGQPQHF. The DNA for the CDR3 is TGTGCCAGCAGTGAATGGAGCGGATATGGAGGTCAGCCCCAGCATTTT.

Only one count was recorded for this clonotype. The CDR3 end shows no conserved phenylalanine or tryptophan, and so a read error is likely. The chain employs TRBV11-2 and TRBJ2-7; a weak D match, TRBD1 (6 bases). The CDR3 is 12 amino acids. Per germline, CDR1 SGHAT and CDR2 FQNNGV. V lost 7 bases and J 6 bases, leaving 13 bases between the germline ends. The CDR3 protein is CASIIGGGEQYL. CDR3 bases: TGTGCCAGCATTATAGGGGGTGGCGAGCAGTACTTA.

Regarding this clonotype: It is likely a read error, because the conserved phenylalanine at the end of the CDR3 is missing. V is TRBV4-1 and J is TRBJ2-4; D is perhaps TRBD1 (6 bases). Germline assignment: CDR1 MGHRA and CDR2 YSYEKL. This CDR3 spans 14 amino acids. CDR3 region: CASRQDPGANIQYV. In DNA, the CDR3 is TGCGCCAGCAGGCAAGACCCAGGGGCTAACATTCAGTACGTC.

This clonotype has a count of ten or more. J is TRBJ2-5 and V is TRBV7-9; no firm D call. CDR3 length equals 11 residues. The V gene lost 5 bases and the J gene lost 0 bases, with 1 base spanning the gap. Germline V gene lookup returns CDR1 SEHNR and CDR2 FQNEAQ (reference sequence). This chain's CDR3 is CASSNQETQYF. Written as DNA, the CDR3 is TGTGCCAGCAGCAACCAAGAGACCCAGTACTTC.

A remark on this clonotype: This may stem from a read error, because a much larger clone lies one nucleotide away. The conserved closing phenylalanine or tryptophan is absent in this CDR3, likely reflecting a read error. The chain couples TRBV4-2 to TRBJ1-2, with a possible D match to TRBD1 (5 bases). There are 13 residues in the CDR3. V lost 3 bases and J 8 bases, leaving 13 bases between the germline ends. Germline-derived CDR1 and CDR2 are LGHNA and YNFKEQ. The CDR3 region is CASSQVGARGYTL. The CDR3 nucleotides read TGTGCCAGCAGCCAGGTAGGGGCTCGAGGCTACACCCTC.

A word on this clonotype: Given a much more abundant clone one base away, this may be a read error. The chain links TRBV6-5 to TRBJ2-7, with unresolved D. Germline V lookup: CDR1 MNHEY, CDR2 SVGAGI. The CDR3 is 16 amino acids. CDR3 protein: CASSPFVGPEIYEQCF. The CDR3 nucleotides are TGTGCCAGCAGCCCCTTCGTGGGCCCTGAAATATACGAGCAGTGCTTC.

This clonotype occurred many times. This chain links TRBV5-6 with TRBJ1-2; unclear D gene. CDR3 length: 13 amino acids. CDR1 is SGHDT, CDR2 YYEEEE, per germline. Trimming removed 0 bases at V and 6 bases at J, with 9 bases between. The CDR3 protein is CASSLGFPDGYTF. DNA of the CDR3: TGTGCCAGCAGCTTGGGGTTTCCGGATGGCTACACCTTC.

This clonotype was found a few times. Since a much larger clone is just one base distant, this may be a read error. The chain combines TRBV7-9 with TRBJ2-1, with D possibly TRBD1 on 6 matching bases. Germline V lookup: CDR1 SEHNR, CDR2 FQNEAQ (reference sequence). This CDR3 region has 16 residues. The CDR3 nucleotides are TGTGCCAGCAGCTTAGCGGGGACATCAGTGTACAATGAGCAGCTCTTC. Protein: CASSLAGTSVYNEQLF.

Points on this clonotype: An end of the junction does not agree with germline; a read error may underlie this. The chain is built from TRBV11-3 and TRBJ2-1; possible D gene TRBD2, 6 bases. The CDR3 has 17 residues. The germline gives CDR1 SGHNT, CDR2 YENEEA. CDR3: CASSPAGQGGASNEQLF. In DNA form, the CDR3 reads TGTGCCAGCAGCCCCGCGGGGCAGGGTGGCGCCAGCAATGAGCAGCTCTTC.

This clonotype was seen more than once but under ten times. The chain has TRBV28 and TRBJ2-5; TRBD2 matches at 12 bases. Germline V gives CDR1 MDHEN, CDR2 SYDVKM. This CDR3 contains 18 residues. Unmatched junction bases numbered 14, after V lost 7 bases and J lost 2 bases. The CDR3 protein is CASTWGILAGGTQETQYF. The CDR3 bases are TGTGCCAGCACCTGGGGAATACTAGCGGGAGGAACTCAAGAGACCCAGTACTTC.

In the case of this clonotype: A clone one base away is much larger, so this may be a read error. Lacking the conserved final phenylalanine or tryptophan, this CDR3 likely reflects a read error. The CDR3 DNA is TGCAGTGCTGTAGTGGGAGAGAAGCAGTTCGTC. It yields the protein CSAVVGEKQFV. The chain employs TRBV20-1 and TRBJ2-1, with D tentatively TRBD2 (5 bases). Trimming removed 5 bases at V and 11 bases at J, with 13 bases between. Germline V lookup: CDR1 DFQATT, CDR2 SNEGSKA (reference sequence). This CDR3 contains 11 residues.

This clonotype was observed at least ten times. This sequence joins TRBV5-6 and TRBJ2-2; TRBD2 matches at 13 bases. This CDR3 has 16 amino acids. V gave up 6 bases and J gave up 4 bases; unmatched junction bases: 6. Looked up from germline, CDR1 is SGHDT and CDR2 is YYEEEE. The CDR3 region has the DNA TGTGCCAGCAAACTAGCGGGAGGGCCGGGCACCGGGGAGCTGTTTTTT. As protein: CASKLAGGPGTGELFF.